The clone carrying this T cell receptor beta chain has ten or more counts. Prior to thyroid surgery, none of the patients had received any treatment. This sample was included in a study of metastatic and nonmetastatic thyroid tumors. Looking at the study overall: From malignant and benign thyroid patients, repertoires in blood and in tumor or nodule tissue were compared.

Trimming took off 3 bases at V and 6 bases at J, with 15 bases between the two ends. CDR3 length: 14 amino acids. Per the germline V gene, CDR1 is GTSNPN and CDR2 is SVGIG (reference sequence). Original handling: Across clinicopathological groups, CDR3 differences served as the basis for building a distant-metastasis classifier for papillary thyroid cancer. With MiXCR, TCRdb called clones anew from the PCR reads. Clone size and V and J calls follow TCRdb, not the original study. The sample shows roughly 30,000 clones, around a quarter of them seen only once. The sequenced material came from blood. This chain links TRBV30 with TRBJ2-1; no definite D call. The sequence was obtained from a female donor with papillary thyroid cancer or a benign thyroid nodule (not recorded which). Some clones in this sample may be carry-over from other donors' samples. CDR3 residues: CAWRVAYLANEQFF. CDR3 sequence (DNA): TGTGCCTGGAGAGTGGCGTACTTGGCCAATGAGCAGTTCTTC.